This T cell receptor (beta chain) emerged from a study of early T cells in non-severe SARS-CoV-2 infection. Turning to the study itself: Alpha and beta chains were unpaired, from unsorted whole-blood bulk RNA.

TCRdb reprocessed the 5' RACE reads via MiXCR and lists one record per CDR3 protein. The sample carries 75,000 to 100,000 distinct CDR3 sequences, approximately 15% recorded once. This clonotype turned up a few times. What it binds is unknown. The germline V gene encodes CDR1 SGHVS and CDR2 FQNEAQ. CDR3 size: 16 residues. Trimming left V 4 bases short and J 4 bases short, with 16 bases between. The study's findings and limits: Comparison of clonotypes with VDJdb favored anti-spike CD8 responses while missing private and CD4 specificities.

The sequencing sample was made of whole blood. The sequence was obtained from an adult who was a healthcare worker with PCR-confirmed SARS-CoV-2 infection or an uninfected control (not recorded which). V is TRBV7-8 and J is TRBJ2-2; D possibly corresponds to TRBD1 (6 bases). CDR3 loop: CASSSTGSRGTGELFF. The CDR3 bases are TGTGCCAGCAGCTCTACAGGGAGTAGAGGCACCGGGGAGCTGTTTTTT.